These 31 T cell receptor beta chains were all obtained from the same sample, sequenced in a study of T cell responses to AZD1222 COVID-19 vaccine. The method was immunoSEQ multiplex PCR; TCRdb's version includes in-frame clones alone and lacks a portion of them. The sample has 65,000 to 75,000 clones; 80% are singletons. The sample here was peripheral blood, taken 28 days after the second AZD1222 dose. The origin of the receptors is an adult who received the AZD1222 COVID-19 vaccine.

J is TRBJ2-5 and V is TRBV18; the match to TRBD2 covers 8 bases. This CDR3 has 15 amino acids. The V gene end was trimmed by 1 base and the J gene end by 2 bases; junction bases not matched to a gene: 3. The germline gives CDR1 KGHSH, CDR2 LQKENI. The CDR3 nucleotides read TGTGCCAGCTCACCACAGCGGGGGCCTCAAGAGACCCAGTACTTC. Translating gives CASSPQRGPQETQYF.

The chain has TRBV2 and TRBJ2-7; 8 nucleotides align to TRBD1. This CDR3 comprises 14 residues. With 7 bases clipped from V and 6 bases from J, the junction kept 11 bases outside the gene matches. Germline V gives CDR1 SNHLY, CDR2 FYNNEI. The CDR3 is CASTPVTGDTEQYF. DNA for the CDR3: TGTGCCAGCACCCCCGTGACAGGGGACACCGAGCAGTACTTC. Supplemented by reference TRBV2 and TRBJ2-7, the full variable domain reads EPEVTQTPSHQVTQMGQEVILRCVPISNHLYFYWYRQILGQKVEFLVSFYNNEISEKSEIFDDQFSVERPDGSNFTLKIRSTKLEDSAMYFCASTPVTGDTEQYFGPGTRLTVT.

This chain connects TRBV5-4 to TRBJ2-3, with TRBD2 matching 12 bases. There are 15 residues in the CDR3. CDR1 is SGHNT and CDR2 is YYREEE in the germline V gene (reference sequence). Losses at the gene ends were 3 bases for V and 6 bases for J; bases not matched to a gene: 5. The CDR3: CASSSWTSGDDTQYF. In DNA form, the CDR3 reads TGTGCCAGCAGCTCATGGACTAGCGGGGACGATACGCAGTATTTT.

The chain uses TRBV7-9 and TRBJ2-1; 11 positions agree with TRBD2. Germline CDR1 is SEHNR and CDR2 is FQNEAQ (reference sequence). V shed 7 bases and J 7 bases; nucleotides not matched to a gene: 12. The CDR3 runs to 16 residues. The CDR3 sequence is CASILVLAGEGNEQFF. As DNA, the CDR3 is TGTGCCAGCATCCTAGTACTAGCGGGAGAGGGAAATGAGCAGTTCTTC.

This chain joins TRBV7-2 and TRBJ2-1; D gene unclear. The V gene's germline CDR1 is SGHTA and CDR2 FQGNSA. The CDR3 sequence is 14 residues long. V shed 3 bases and J shed 7 bases, with 13 bases lying between them. The CDR3 region is CASSFTDGKNEQFF. In DNA form, the CDR3 reads TGTGCCAGCAGCTTCACGGACGGAAAGAATGAGCAGTTCTTC.

The chain uses TRBV7-9 and TRBJ1-3; 7 nucleotides line up with TRBD1. The CDR3 has 16 amino acids. CDR1 is SEHNR and CDR2 is FQNEAQ in the germline V gene (reference sequence). J was trimmed by 0 bases and V by 7 bases; bases with no gene match: 9. CDR3 sequence: CASNIGTAISGNTIYF. DNA for the CDR3: TGTGCCAGCAACATCGGGACAGCGATCTCTGGAAACACCATATATTTT.

This CDR3 is CATSRDGDAANYGYTF. As DNA, the CDR3 is TGTGCCACCAGCAGAGATGGAGACGCGGCTAACTATGGCTACACCTTC. This chain uses TRBV15 with TRBJ1-2, with unresolved D. Germline V gene lookup returns CDR1 LNHNV and CDR2 YYDKDF (reference sequence). Trimming removed 0 bases from V and 0 bases from J, with 11 bases in between. The CDR3 covers 16 residues.

The chain recombines TRBV30 with TRBJ1-2; D unresolved. The V gene lost 4 bases and the J gene lost 7 bases, with 10 bases spanning the gap. Germline CDR1 and CDR2: GTSNPN and SVGIG (reference sequence). This CDR3 contains 11 residues. CDR3 in DNA: TGTGCCTGGAAGGCGTTCTTTGGCTACACCTTC. The encoded protein is CAWKAFFGYTF.

The CDR3 DNA is TGTGCCAGCAGCACGGGACAGGCGATCATCTACGAGCAGTACTTC. Its translation is CASSTGQAIIYEQYF. The chain is built from TRBV5-4 and TRBJ2-7; 8 bases match TRBD1. Unmatched junction bases numbered 9, after V lost 4 bases and J lost 3 bases. The CDR3 is 15 amino acids. Germline V CDR1 and CDR2: SGHNT, YYREEE (reference sequence).

J is TRBJ2-7 and V is TRBV9; D may be TRBD1 or TRBD2 (5 bases each). V lost 4 bases and J 2 bases, leaving 13 bases between the germline ends. Germline lookup yields CDR1 SGDLS and CDR2 YYNGEE. The CDR3 loop spans 14 amino acids. CDR3 DNA sequence: TGTGCCAGCAGCTGGGACGGAAGTACCTACGAGCAGTACTTC. Translating it yields CASSWDGSTYEQYF.

This chain links TRBV12-2 with TRBJ1-4; no DNA check was done on the table's D call, TRBD1. TRBV12-2 is termed a pseudogene. This CDR3 is built from 14 residues. CDR3 in amino acids: CASRRDRTNEKLFF. The DNA of the CDR3 is TGTGCAAGTCGCAGGGACAGAACTAATGAAAAACTGTTTTTT.

This sequence joins TRBV28 and TRBJ2-7; D is possibly TRBD1 (6 bases). The germline CDR1 and CDR2 sequences are MDHEN and SYDVKM. This CDR3 has 12 amino acids. Trimming shortened V by 5 bases and J by 2 bases, and 7 bases separated the two germline ends. CDR3 sequence reads: CASSRTAYEQYF. The CDR3, as DNA: TGTGCCAGCAGTCGGACAGCCTACGAGCAGTACTTC.

The gene calls are TRBV28 and TRBJ1-1; unclear D gene. Germline CDR1 and CDR2: MDHEN and SYDVKM. V was cut by 3 bases and J by 2 bases, with 10 bases left in between. The CDR3 length is 14 residues. CDR3 sequence: CASSFSGLNTEAFF. The CDR3 DNA reads TGTGCCAGCAGTTTTTCCGGGTTAAACACTGAAGCTTTCTTT.

The chain carries TRBV7-8 and TRBJ2-3; TRBD2 aligns across 11 bases. Per the germline V gene, CDR1 is SGHVS and CDR2 is FQNEAQ. This CDR3 is 17 amino acids long. Trimming took 1 base from V and 5 from J; bases not matched to a gene: 8. This chain's CDR3 is CASSLDPTSGIKDTQYF. CDR3 DNA: TGTGCCAGCAGCTTAGACCCGACTAGCGGGATAAAAGATACGCAGTATTTT.

The V and J genes are TRBV15 and TRBJ2-3; 9 nucleotides align to TRBD2. Germline CDR1 LNHNV, CDR2 YYDKDF (reference sequence). This CDR3 is built from 17 residues. The junction had 11 bases not matched to a gene; V was cut back by 3 bases and J by 4 bases. The CDR3 coding sequence is TGTGCCACCAGCAGTCTTACCTCTAGCGGGATGGCAGATACGCAGTATTTT. It codes for CATSSLTSSGMADTQYF.

The chain has TRBV7-2 and TRBJ2-5, with D perhaps matching TRBD1 (6 bases). The length of the CDR3 is 16 residues. V gave up 1 base and J gave up 5 bases, with 17 bases separating them. CDR1 is SGHTA, CDR2 FQGNSA, per germline. CDR3 coding DNA: TGTGCCAGCAGCTTAGGAGGGGGTCTCTTAATGGAGACCCAGTACTTC. The encoded protein is CASSLGGGLLMETQYF. Supplemented by reference TRBV7-2 and TRBJ2-5, the full variable domain reads GAGVSQSPSNKVTEKGKDVELRCDPISGHTALYWYRQSLGQGLEFLIYFQGNSAPDKSGLPSDRFSAERTGGSVSTLTIQRTQQEDSAVYLCASSLGGGLLMETQYFGPGTRLLVL.

V and J are TRBV28 and TRBJ2-7, with 14 bases identical to TRBD2. The length of the CDR3 is 17 residues. V was clipped by 11 bases and J by 3 bases; unmatched bases: 15. The germline V gene has CDR1 MDHEN and CDR2 SYDVKM. The CDR3 sequence is CAAIPGLAGAADYEQYF. DNA of the CDR3: TGTGCCGCCATCCCGGGACTAGCGGGGGCGGCGGACTACGAGCAGTACTTC.

V is TRBV10-3 and J is TRBJ2-1; a weak D match, TRBD2 (5 bases). The germline V gene has CDR1 ENHRY and CDR2 SYGVKD. The CDR3 has 13 amino acids. Trimming removed 0 bases from V and 5 bases from J, with 5 bases in between. The CDR3 nucleotides are TGTGCCATCAGTGAGTCGACTAACAATGAGCAGTTCTTC. It is translated as CAISESTNNEQFF.

The chain combines TRBV6-1 with TRBJ2-1, with 9 bases matching TRBD2. The V segment lost 2 bases and the J segment 5 bases; nucleotides outside the gene matches: 1. CDR1 and CDR2 (germline): MNHNS, SASEGT. The CDR3 length is 14 residues. The CDR3 DNA follows: TGTGCCAGCAGTGAACTAGCGGGGAACAATGAGCAGTTCTTC. This gives the protein CASSELAGNNEQFF.

CDR3 sequence: CAIRGGPSTDTQYF. Here the CDR3 DNA reads TGCGCCATACGCGGGGGACCTAGCACAGATACGCAGTATTTT. This chain links TRBV10-2 with TRBJ2-3, with 7 bases identical to TRBD2. This CDR3 spans 14 amino acids. Unmatched junction bases numbered 7, after V lost 10 bases and J lost 0 bases. Germline CDR1 reads WSHSY; CDR2 reads SAAADI.

The chain recombines TRBV4-3 with TRBJ2-7, with 7 bases identical to TRBD2. J was trimmed by 0 bases and V by 1 base; bases with no gene match: 6. Germline CDR1 is LGHNA and CDR2 is YSLEER. The CDR3 spans 16 residues. The CDR3 DNA reads TGCGCCAGCAGCCAAGGCATCGGCGGGGGCTCCTACGAGCAGTACTTC. It encodes CASSQGIGGGSYEQYF.

The chain links TRBV5-6 to TRBJ1-2; D might be TRBD1 (6 bases). This CDR3 spans 13 amino acids. Germline V gene sequence: CDR1 SGHDT, CDR2 YYEEEE. V was pared by 2 bases and J by 8 bases, with 13 bases between. CDR3 coding DNA: TGTGCCAGCAGCTTAAGGGGGGCCAACGGCTACACCTTC. Translation: CASSLRGANGYTF.

The V and J genes are TRBV27 and TRBJ1-6; 8 bases are shared with TRBD1. CDR3 length equals 15 residues. Trimming took 3 bases from V and 8 from J; bases not matched to a gene: 6. The germline gives CDR1 MNHEY, CDR2 SMNVEV (reference sequence). CDR3 bases: TGTGCCAGCAGTTTCGGACAGGGACGAGATTCACCCCTCCACTTT. This codes for CASSFGQGRDSPLHF.

This chain connects TRBV27 to TRBJ2-5, with 7 bases matching TRBD2. The CDR3 is made up of 15 amino acids. From germline, CDR1 is MNHEY and CDR2 SMNVEV (reference sequence). V lost 4 bases to trimming and J lost 1 base; unmatched junction nucleotides: 6. CDR3 protein: CASSSLAETQETQYF. CDR3 DNA: TGTGCCAGCAGTTCCCTAGCGGAGACCCAAGAGACCCAGTACTTC.

This sequence joins TRBV7-8 and TRBJ2-1; tentatively, D is TRBD2 (5 bases). Germline V CDR1 and CDR2: SGHVS, FQNEAQ. The CDR3 extends over 15 amino acids. The V gene lost 0 bases and the J gene lost 11 bases, with 17 bases spanning the gap. The CDR3 DNA follows: TGTGCCAGCAGCTTAGCCACCCACAGACTATCCAAGCAGTTCTTC. Translating it yields CASSLATHRLSKQFF. The full variable domain, in which reference TRBV7-8 and TRBJ2-1 provide the parts outside the CDR3, is GAGVSQSPRYKVAKRGQDVALRCDPISGHVSLFWYQQALGQGPEFLTYFQNEAQLDKSGLPSDRFFAERPEGSVSTLKIQRTQQEDSAVYLCASSLATHRLSKQFFGPGTRLTVL.

A single count supports this clone. The chain uses TRBV7-2 and TRBJ2-3; D is undetermined. The length of the CDR3 is 13 residues. Between the trimmed V and J ends, which lost 5 bases and 4 bases, there was a span of 10 bases. Per the germline V gene, CDR1 is SGHTA and CDR2 is FQGNSA. The CDR3 sequence: CASSTGGADTQYF. The CDR3 region has the DNA TGTGCCAGCAGCACGGGCGGCGCAGATACGCAGTATTTT. The full variable domain, completed using reference TRBV7-2 and TRBJ2-3, is GAGVSQSPSNKVTEKGKDVELRCDPISGHTALYWYRQSLGQGLEFLIYFQGNSAPDKSGLPSDRFSAERTGGSVSTLTIQRTQQEDSAVYLCASSTGGADTQYFGPGTRLTVL.

This CDR3 reads CASSSDRVFTEAFF. The CDR3 region has the DNA TGTGCCAGCAGCTCGGACAGGGTGTTTACTGAAGCTTTCTTT. The chain is built from TRBV5-4 and TRBJ1-1; the match to TRBD1 covers 8 bases. The germline gives CDR1 SGHNT, CDR2 YYREEE (reference sequence). This CDR3 is built from 14 residues. V was pared by 3 bases and J by 5 bases, with 6 bases of the junction left unmatched.

The chain carries TRBV12-5 and TRBJ2-5, with 7 bases fitting TRBD1. Trimming took 5 bases from V and 1 from J; bases not matched to a gene: 7. This CDR3 region has 15 residues. Germline V CDR1 and CDR2: LGHNT, FRNRAP. DNA of the CDR3: TGTGCTAGTGGTGACGGGACAGCTCTCCAAGAGACCCAGTACTTC. Its translation: CASGDGTALQETQYF.

This rearrangement joins TRBV7-3 to TRBJ2-2; the D call may be TRBD1 or TRBD2 (5 bases each). The germline gives CDR1 SGHTA, CDR2 FQGTGA. The CDR3 consists of 16 residues. V was pared by 4 bases and J by 5 bases, with 17 bases between. The CDR3 protein is CASSSPGGDGTGELFF. The DNA for the CDR3 is TGTGCCAGCAGCTCCCCCGGTGGGGACGGGACCGGGGAGCTGTTTTTT.

The chain uses TRBV5-5 and TRBJ2-5; 8 bases match TRBD2. The CDR3 has 15 residues. Per the germline V gene, CDR1 is SGHKS and CDR2 is YYEKEE (reference sequence). J lost 5 bases, V lost 2 bases, and 8 bases had no gene match. The CDR3 DNA follows: TGTGCCAGCAGCTTTGGAAGCGGGAGTACTGAGACCCAGTACTTC. Its protein is CASSFGSGSTETQYF. Supplemented by reference TRBV5-5 and TRBJ2-5, the full variable domain reads DAGVTQSPTHLIKTRGQQVTLRCSPISGHKSVSWYQQVLGQGPQFIFQYYEKEERGRGNFPDRFSARQFPNYSSELNVNALLLGDSALYLCASSFGSGSTETQYFGPGTRLLVL.

This chain uses TRBV18 with TRBJ1-1; 10 nucleotides align to TRBD1. The junction had 6 bases not matched to a gene; V was cut back by 3 bases and J by 8 bases. CDR1 and CDR2 (germline): KGHSH, LQKENI. This CDR3 spans 14 amino acids. CDR3 sequence: CASSPMGQGREAFF. In nucleotides, the CDR3 is TGTGCCAGCTCACCTATGGGACAGGGGAGGGAAGCTTTCTTT.